This T cell receptor (beta chain) was identified in a study of T cells after yellow fever vaccination. In germline, CDR1 is SGHTA, CDR2 FQGTGA. Trimming took off 5 bases at V and 0 bases at J, with 13 bases between the two ends. The CDR3 consists of 16 residues. MiXCR, applied by TCRdb to the 5' RACE reads, yields one record per CDR3 protein. The sample shows fewer than 650,000 distinct CDR3 sequences, 21% of them seen only once. The source is a man aged 18 to 30 who received the YFV17D yellow fever vaccine. This sample comprised PBMCs, obtained approximately 22 days after the first yellow fever vaccination. The chain combines TRBV7-3 with TRBJ2-2, with D possibly being TRBD1 or TRBD2 (5 bases each). In DNA form, the CDR3 reads TGTGCCAGCAGCCCAGGGATGGGGGCGAACACCGGGGAGCTGTTTTTT. Protein product: CASSPGMGANTGELFF.